This TCR beta chain is drawn from a study of blood T cell repertoires in COVID-19 (dated by TCRdb to about 2020). Background on the whole study: Collaborator samples came from the United States, Italy and Spain and covered acute and convalescent phases of COVID-19. The prospective study material was composed of cDNA or gDNA derived from T cells, B-cell-depleted T cells, or PBMCs. Deeply sampled blood TCRbeta repertoires from subjects exposed to, actively infected with, or recovered from COVID-19 were included in the dataset. The repertoires were made available in a free public database intended to serve as a resource for research on the immune response to SARS-CoV-2. The samples were drawn from two sources: the first 160 participants of the ongoing ImmuneRACE study, and 1,200 or so subjects contributed by 6 global collaborators. Nearly every sample came with metadata listing a de-identified subject ID, COVID-19 status, age in years and sex. Where available, HLA class I and class II types were obtained from metadata supplied by the sample provider rather than from assay-based typing.

The table lists this clone with a few counts. Its specific antigen is unknown. No much larger clone is present one base from it, and per-base qualities are unavailable. One collaborating source in Seattle enrolled patients while the patients were actively infected and followed the patients over time throughout the course of disease. Whole blood was collected in K2EDTA tubes by collaborating institutions according to the institutions' own protocols. For TCRbeta analysis, collaborators shipped samples as frozen whole blood, isolated PBMCs, or DNA extracted from either of those sample types. TCRbeta CDR3 regions were amplified from genomic DNA using the immunoSEQ Assay, a bias-controlled multiplex PCR. As for the authors' bioinformatics: Nucleated cell counts per sample were estimated from amplification of reference gene primers within the assay. To quantify the absolute abundance of each unique TCRbeta CDR3 rearrangement, sequence reads were collapsed and filtered. For each sample, productive Simpson clonality was calculated as the square root of Simpson's diversity index over productive rearrangements. Not all clones reach the TCRdb copy of this immuneACCESS table, which keeps in-frame sequences only. Checked studies attribute under half of the gap to unresolved V genes and leave the rest unexplained. The V and J calls and the clone size are those of that table, but D and trimming were determined from the DNA. For this sample the table gives 200,000 to 250,000 clones, of which 75% to 90% were detected only once. The ten largest clones add up to 8% to 9% of the sample.

The germline V gene specifies MNHEY as CDR1 and SVGAGI as CDR2. V loses 2 bases, J loses 4 bases, and the germline ends lie 5 bases apart. Taken from cysteine to phenylalanine, the CDR3 has 13 residues. Only the CDR3 part of the read is kept: 39 bases, read in frame from the first base. Results the study describes overall, beyond this receptor: Clinical and demographic metadata were provided uncurated, with the amount varying by source and participant.

This clonotype originated in a woman older than 75 with COVID-19, enrolled during active disease. The chain is made from TRBV6-5 and TRBJ1-4, with the D gene too uncertain to name. Sequencing was performed on peripheral blood. The nucleotides are TGTGCCAGCAGTTACACAGTTAATGAAAAACTGTTTTTT. Its product reads: CASSYTVNEKLFF.